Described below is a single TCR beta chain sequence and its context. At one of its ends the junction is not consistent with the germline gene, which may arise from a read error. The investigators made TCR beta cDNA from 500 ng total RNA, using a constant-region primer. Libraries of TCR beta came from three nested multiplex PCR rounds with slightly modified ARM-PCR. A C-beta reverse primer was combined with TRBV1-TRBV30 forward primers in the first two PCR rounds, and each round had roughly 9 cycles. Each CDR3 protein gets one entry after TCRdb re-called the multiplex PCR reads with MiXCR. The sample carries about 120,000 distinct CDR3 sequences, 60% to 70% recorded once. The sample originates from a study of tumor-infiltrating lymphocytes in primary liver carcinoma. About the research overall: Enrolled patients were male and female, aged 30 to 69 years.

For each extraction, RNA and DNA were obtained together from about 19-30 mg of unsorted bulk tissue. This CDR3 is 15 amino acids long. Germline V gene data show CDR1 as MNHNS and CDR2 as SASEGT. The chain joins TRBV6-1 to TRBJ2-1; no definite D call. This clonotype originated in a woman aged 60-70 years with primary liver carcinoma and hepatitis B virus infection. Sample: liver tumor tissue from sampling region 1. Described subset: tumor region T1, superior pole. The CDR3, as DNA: TGTGCCTGCAGTCCCGACAAATTCTCCTACAATGAGCAGTTCTTC. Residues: CACSPDKFSYNEQFF.